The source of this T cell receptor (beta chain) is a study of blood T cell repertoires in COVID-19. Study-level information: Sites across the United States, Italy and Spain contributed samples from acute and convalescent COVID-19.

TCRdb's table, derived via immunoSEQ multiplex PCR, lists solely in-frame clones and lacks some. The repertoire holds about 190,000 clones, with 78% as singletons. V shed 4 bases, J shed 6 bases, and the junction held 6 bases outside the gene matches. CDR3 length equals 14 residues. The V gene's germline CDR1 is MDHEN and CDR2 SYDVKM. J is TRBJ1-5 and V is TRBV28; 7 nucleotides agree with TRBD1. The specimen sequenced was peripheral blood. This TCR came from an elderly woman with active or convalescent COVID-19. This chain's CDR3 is CASSSGGVLQPQHF. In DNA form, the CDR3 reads TGTGCCAGCAGTTCAGGGGGTGTGCTTCAGCCCCAGCATTTT.